One and the same sample provided the 23 T cell receptor beta chains below, sequenced in a study of control samples from healthy donors and cancer patients (TCRdb year 2020). Receptors were amplified or captured by the immunoSEQ multiplex PCR assay. TCRdb obtained this table from immuneACCESS and retained in-frame rearrangements with V and J assigned. These tables miss some clones; where compared with another copy, unresolved V genes account for less than half of the shortfall, and the remainder is unexplained. In this sample the table shows about 150,000 clones, roughly 94% of which occur a single time. The leading ten clones occupy 12% to 15% of the sample. Sequencing was performed on PBMCs. The origin of the receptors is a man aged 60 to 69 with colorectal cancer.

This chain links TRBV24-1 with TRBJ1-2, with unresolved D. This CDR3 comprises 11 residues. The V end lost 4 bases, the J end lost 5 bases, and 4 bases lay between the germline ends. Looked up from germline, CDR1 is KGHDR and CDR2 is SFDVKD. In nucleotides, the CDR3 is TGTGCCACCAGTGACGGGTATGGCTACACCTTC. As protein: CATSDGYGYTF.

This chain connects TRBV10-1 to TRBJ1-4, with a tentative D call TRBD1 (5 bases). CDR3 length: 13 amino acids. Trimming took off 5 bases at V and 3 bases at J, with 7 bases between the two ends. The germline V gene encodes CDR1 WNHNN and CDR2 SYGVQD (reference sequence). CDR3 in amino acids: CASSSGPNEKLFF. CDR3 bases: TGCGCCAGCAGTTCGGGGCCTAATGAAAAACTGTTTTTT.

CDR3 nucleotides: TGTGCCAGCAGCGTAGCTGGGGAGATCCCCTACGAGCAGTACTTC. Protein product: CASSVAGEIPYEQYF. The gene calls are TRBV9 and TRBJ2-7; D perhaps matches TRBD2 (5 bases). Trimming took off 0 bases at V and 2 bases at J, with 12 bases between the two ends. Germline CDR1 and CDR2: SGDLS and YYNGEE. This CDR3 is built from 15 residues.

The chain employs TRBV4-1 and TRBJ2-3, with a possible D match to TRBD2 (5 bases). V lost 4 bases and J lost 2, with 10 bases in between. The CDR3 runs 14 residues. Per germline, CDR1 MGHRA and CDR2 YSYEKL. For the CDR3, the DNA is TGCGCCAGCAGCCTCGGACTTACCACAGATACGCAGTATTTT. Translated: CASSLGLTTDTQYF.

The rearrangement links TRBV7-8 to TRBJ2-3; 8 nucleotides align to TRBD2. V dropped 3 bases and J dropped 15; count of bases not matched to a gene: 14. The germline V gene has CDR1 SGHVS and CDR2 FQNEAQ. This CDR3 region has 14 residues. The CDR3 protein is CASSLLRGANERYF. CDR3 DNA: TGTGCCAGCAGCTTGTTGCGGGGGGCTAACGAGCGCTATTTT.

V gene TRBV9 combines with J gene TRBJ2-2; 10 nucleotides agree with TRBD2. Losses at the gene ends were 0 bases for V and 4 bases for J; bases not matched to a gene: 6. This CDR3 contains 17 residues. Germline V lookup: CDR1 SGDLS, CDR2 YYNGEE. CDR3 amino acids: CASSVVPSGGSTGELFF. For the CDR3, the DNA is TGTGCCAGCAGCGTAGTTCCTAGCGGGGGTTCCACCGGGGAGCTGTTTTTT.

The chain carries TRBV3-1 (or the pseudogene TRBV3-2) and TRBJ1-5; possibly TRBD1 for D (6 bases). The CDR3 sequence is 14 residues long. Germline values: CDR1 LGHDT, CDR2 YNNKEL (reference sequence). Trimming removed 5 bases from V and 3 bases from J, with 11 bases in between. The DNA of the CDR3 is TGTGCCAGCAGCTTCGACAGGTTCAATCAGCCCCAGCATTTT. It is translated as CASSFDRFNQPQHF.

V gene TRBV7-8 combines with J gene TRBJ2-1, with TRBD1 identical over 8 bases. The CDR3 consists of 15 residues. Germline loops: CDR1 SGHVS, CDR2 FQNEAQ. Trimming took 1 base from V and 5 from J; bases not matched to a gene: 4. The CDR3 sequence: CASSLERQGNNEQFF. CDR3 DNA: TGTGCCAGCAGCTTAGAGCGACAGGGGAACAATGAGCAGTTCTTC.

The rearrangement links TRBV5-1 to TRBJ1-1; D gene unclear. Germline-derived CDR1 and CDR2 are SGHRS and YFSETQ. Trimming stripped 2 bases from V and 1 base from J, with 9 bases between. This CDR3 spans 14 amino acids. CDR3 in DNA: TGCGCCAGCAGCTTCTCCGAGACGAACACTGAAGCTTTCTTT. This encodes CASSFSETNTEAFF. The whole variable domain, remainder taken from reference TRBV5-1 and TRBJ1-1, is KAGVTQTPRYLIKTRGQQVTLSCSPISGHRSVSWYQQTPGQGLQFLFEYFSETQRNKGNFPGRFSGRQFSNSRSEMNVSTLELGDSALYLCASSFSETNTEAFFGQGTRLTVV.

V and J are TRBV27 and TRBJ1-1; possible D gene TRBD1, 5 bases. Deletions cut 4 bases from V and 4 bases from J, with 10 bases between. The CDR3 is 13 residues long. Germline loops: CDR1 MNHEY, CDR2 SMNVEV (reference sequence). The CDR3 loop reads CASSSKGTTEAFF. The CDR3, as DNA: TGTGCCAGCAGTTCCAAGGGGACCACTGAAGCTTTCTTT.

The gene calls are TRBV4-1 and TRBJ1-2; maybe TRBD1 (5 bases). Trimming took 2 bases from V and 4 from J, leaving 14 bases between them. This CDR3 region has 15 residues. Germline loops: CDR1 MGHRA, CDR2 YSYEKL. CDR3 loop: CASSQKWGPPYGYTF. The DNA of the CDR3 is TGCGCCAGCAGCCAAAAATGGGGACCACCCTATGGCTACACCTTC.

The gene calls are TRBV24-1 and TRBJ1-5; D gene uncertain. V was pared by 4 bases and J by 0 bases, with 6 bases between. CDR3 length: 14 amino acids. CDR1 and CDR2 from the germline V gene are KGHDR and SFDVKD. The CDR3 nucleotides are TGTGCCACCAGTGAGTCTTATAGCAATCAGCCCCAGCATTTT. It yields the protein CATSESYSNQPQHF.

The chain is built from TRBV24-1 and TRBJ2-7, with D perhaps TRBD1 (5 bases). V was clipped by 4 bases and J by 3 bases, with 12 bases between them. CDR3 size: 14 residues. Germline loops: CDR1 KGHDR, CDR2 SFDVKD. The DNA of the CDR3 is TGTGCCACCAGTGACCCGGACACGAACTACGAGCAGTACTTC. Translated: CATSDPDTNYEQYF.

The rearrangement links TRBV28 to TRBJ2-7; 7 bases match TRBD2. V lost 4 bases, J lost 2 bases, and 8 bases stayed unmatched. This CDR3 is 15 amino acids long. In germline, CDR1 is MDHEN, CDR2 SYDVKM. CDR3 region: CASSSPGGTTYEQYF. The CDR3 DNA follows: TGTGCCAGCAGTTCCCCCGGCGGGACTACCTACGAGCAGTACTTC.

The chain has TRBV6-6 and TRBJ2-1; D call uncertain. The CDR3 spans 15 residues. V lost 4 bases, J lost 0 bases, and 10 bases lay in between. Germline-derived CDR1 and CDR2 are MNHNY and SVGAGI (reference sequence). CDR3 residues: CASSSFPGSYNEQFF. The CDR3 DNA follows: TGTGCCAGCAGTTCGTTCCCAGGCTCCTACAATGAGCAGTTCTTC.

The CDR3 DNA reads as TGTGCCAGCAGCTTAGCCGAGTCGAGCCCCAGAGAGACCCAGTACTTC. Its translation: CASSLAESSPRETQYF. V gene TRBV7-6 combines with J gene TRBJ2-5; D is undetermined. The CDR3 extends over 16 amino acids. Germline CDR1 is SGHVS and CDR2 is FNYEAQ. V shed 0 bases and J shed 4 bases, with 15 bases lying between them.

This chain joins TRBV10-3 and TRBJ2-7, with D possibly called TRBD1 or TRBD2 (5 bases each). V was shortened by 7 bases and J by 3 bases, with 16 bases between the two germline ends. CDR3 length: 14 residues. The germline gives CDR1 ENHRY, CDR2 SYGVKD. The CDR3 DNA reads TGTGCCATCAAAGGGACCCCCGGCCTCTACGAGCAGTACTTC. It specifies CAIKGTPGLYEQYF.

The CDR3 nucleotides read TGTGCCAGCAGCTTAAGGACCTACGAGCAGTACTTC. This translates into CASSLRTYEQYF. J is TRBJ2-7 and V is TRBV11-2; D unresolved. Per germline, CDR1 SGHAT and CDR2 FQNNGV. The length of the CDR3 is 12 residues. V was clipped by 2 bases and J by 2 bases, with 4 bases between them. Full variable domain (missing parts from reference TRBV11-2 and TRBJ2-7): EAGVAQSPRYKIIEKRQSVAFWCNPISGHATLYWYQQILGQGPKLLIQFQNNGVVDDSQLPKDRFSAERLKGVDSTLKIQPAKLEDSAVYLCASSLRTYEQYFGPGTRLTVT.

V is TRBV19 and J is TRBJ2-5; a possible D gene is TRBD2 (5 bases). V was cut by 3 bases and J by 5 bases, with 16 bases left in between. The CDR3 runs 15 residues. The germline CDR1 and CDR2 sequences are LNHDA and SQIVND (reference sequence). The CDR3 loop reads CASSMSGRAGETQYF. As DNA, the CDR3 is TGTGCCAGTAGTATGAGTGGGCGGGCCGGGGAGACCCAGTACTTC.

This chain uses TRBV15 with TRBJ2-7; perhaps TRBD1 as D (5 bases). This CDR3 spans 12 amino acids. The germline V gene encodes CDR1 LNHNV and CDR2 YYDKDF (reference sequence). Trimming stripped 5 bases from V and 4 bases from J, with 9 bases between. The DNA for the CDR3 is TGTGCCACCAGCCGACAGTTTTACGAGCAGTACTTC. Translated: CATSRQFYEQYF. The variable domain in full, completed from reference TRBV15 and TRBJ2-7, reads DAMVIQNPRYQVTQFGKPVTLSCSQTLNHNVMYWYQQKSSQAPKLLFHYYDKDFNNEADTPDNFQSRRPNTSFCFLDIRSPGLGDTAMYLCATSRQFYEQYFGPGTRLTVT.

The chain links TRBV19 to TRBJ2-2; no definite D call. Germline-derived CDR1 and CDR2 are LNHDA and SQIVND (reference sequence). V lost 7 bases and J lost 3, with 6 bases in between. This CDR3 region has 12 residues. The CDR3 loop reads CASKWDTGELFF. The CDR3 DNA reads TGTGCCAGTAAGTGGGACACCGGGGAGCTGTTTTTT.

This chain links TRBV9 with TRBJ2-6, with 9 bases identical to TRBD1. After removal of 4 bases from V and 0 bases from J, the junction contained 8 bases not matched to a gene. CDR3 length equals 18 residues. CDR1 SGDLS and CDR2 YYNGEE come from the germline V gene. The CDR3 DNA is TGTGCCAGCAGCCCGTCACAGGGGGCTGGCTCTGGGGCCAACGTCCTGACTTTC. Translating gives CASSPSQGAGSGANVLTF. The variable domain in full, completed from reference TRBV9 and TRBJ2-6, reads DSGVTQTPKHLITATGQRVTLRCSPRSGDLSVYWYQQSLDQGLQFLIQYYNGEERAKGNILERFSAQQFPDLHSELNLSSLELGDSALYFCASSPSQGAGSGANVLTFGAGSRLTVL.

The gene calls are TRBV7-2 and TRBJ2-2, with a possible D match to TRBD2 (6 bases). This CDR3 is built from 15 residues. V lost 5 bases, J lost 4 bases, and 14 bases lay in between. CDR1 SGHTA and CDR2 FQGNSA come from the germline V gene. The CDR3 loop reads CASSPNAGGTGELFF. CDR3 DNA: TGTGCCAGCAGCCCAAATGCCGGGGGCACCGGGGAGCTGTTTTTT.